These 11 T cell receptor beta chains came from one sample sequenced in a study of cytomegalovirus exposure and HLA in healthy donors. PCR primers comprised 60 Vbeta and 13 Jbeta primers. TCRdb keeps only in-frame clones here, not all; method: immunoSEQ multiplex PCR. Here the sample spans 75,000 to 90,000 clones, approximately 70% being singletons. Sequenced: PBMCs. The receptors derive from a woman aged 35 to 49 in good health and CMV-seropositive.

This chain connects TRBV30 to TRBJ2-1, with a possible D match to TRBD1 (7 bases). This CDR3 is built from 17 residues. The V gene's germline CDR1 is GTSNPN and CDR2 SVGIG (reference sequence). The germline V and J ends were trimmed by 7 bases and 2 bases, with 24 bases remaining between them. The CDR3 DNA reads as TGTGCCTCGTACTCAGGGGGTGGGCGGGGACCCTACAATGAGCAGTTCTTC. Encoded protein: CASYSGGGRGPYNEQFF.

A note on this clone: With a far larger clone one base away, a read error is the likely cause. Here the CDR3 DNA reads TGTGCCAGCAGCCAAGATGTTAGTACTTTTCCCCCCTACGAGCAGTACTTC. Amino acids: CASSQDVSTFPPYEQYF. This chain joins TRBV5-4 and TRBJ2-7; no clear D. The CDR3 has 17 amino acids. Germline V CDR1 and CDR2: SGHNT, YYREEE (reference sequence). V was pared by 4 bases and J by 2 bases, with 22 bases between.

V gene TRBV5-1 combines with J gene TRBJ2-2; no reliable D call. The germline V gene encodes CDR1 SGHRS and CDR2 YFSETQ. With 4 bases removed from V and 1 base from J, the gap between germline ends came to 11 bases. The CDR3 is made up of 15 amino acids. DNA for the CDR3: TGCGCCAGCAGCCACCCAAACAGGAACACCGGGGAGCTGTTTTTT. This sequence encodes CASSHPNRNTGELFF.

V gene TRBV6-5 combines with J gene TRBJ2-7; TRBD2 aligns across 7 bases. V was clipped by 4 bases and J by 0 bases; unmatched bases: 6. In germline, CDR1 is MNHEY, CDR2 SVGAGI. The CDR3 length is 15 residues. CDR3 amino acids: CASSSGGLASYEQYF. The CDR3 DNA sequence: TGTGCCAGCAGTTCCGGGGGGTTAGCCTCCTACGAGCAGTACTTC.

This clone was recorded a few times. This chain connects TRBV20-1 to TRBJ2-7; D ambiguous. V lost 4 bases and J lost 1, with 5 bases in between. The CDR3 runs to 11 residues. Germline CDR1 and CDR2: DFQATT and SNEGSKA (reference sequence). DNA for the CDR3: TGCAGTGCTATTACATCCTACGAGCAGTACTTC. Its protein is CSAITSYEQYF.

The chain is built from TRBV4-2 and TRBJ1-2; 9 bases agree with TRBD1. Germline V gene data show CDR1 as LGHNA and CDR2 as YNFKEQ. This CDR3 contains 15 residues. Trimming cost V 2 bases and J 4 bases; bases outside gene matches: 5. As DNA, the CDR3 is TGTGCCAGCAGCCAAACACAGGGGGCAGGCTATGGCTACACCTTC. Protein: CASSQTQGAGYGYTF.

The chain employs TRBV6-5 and TRBJ1-3; maybe TRBD1 (5 bases). Germline CDR1 and CDR2: MNHEY and SVGAGI. Trimming took 2 bases from V and 3 from J, leaving 8 bases between them. This CDR3 is 14 amino acids long. In DNA form, the CDR3 reads TGTGCCAGCAGTTACGGCAGGGTTGGAAACACCATATATTTT. It is translated as CASSYGRVGNTIYF.

The CDR3 here is CASSPYSGQGYEQYF. In nucleotides, the CDR3 is TGTGCCAGCAGCCCATACTCGGGACAGGGGTACGAGCAGTACTTC. This chain links TRBV7-9 with TRBJ2-7; 10 bases agree with TRBD1. Germline V CDR1 and CDR2: SEHNR, FQNEAQ (reference sequence). The CDR3 is 15 amino acids. V gave up 5 bases and J gave up 4 bases; unmatched junction bases: 8.

The chain's CDR3 is CAWSGGGGTEAFF. CDR3 coding DNA: TGTGCCTGGAGTGGGGGGGGCGGCACTGAAGCTTTCTTT. The rearrangement joins TRBV30 to TRBJ1-1; tentative D call: TRBD1 (6 bases). Trimming took 1 base from V and 4 from J, leaving 10 bases between them. From germline, CDR1 is GTSNPN and CDR2 SVGIG (reference sequence). This CDR3 has 13 amino acids.

J is TRBJ1-1 and V is TRBV10-3, with 9 positions matching TRBD1. The CDR3 is 14 residues long. CDR1 and CDR2 (germline): ENHRY, SYGVKD. V was clipped by 4 bases and J by 10 bases; unmatched bases: 10. The chain's CDR3 is CAISGSTGGAGAFF. The DNA of the CDR3 is TGTGCCATCAGTGGATCAACAGGGGGCGCGGGAGCTTTCTTT.

The chain carries TRBV5-4 and TRBJ2-5, with 8 positions matching TRBD2. Judging by the DNA end, TRBJ2-7 fits better; the J call may be wrong. CDR1 and CDR2 (germline): SGHNT, YYREEE (reference sequence). CDR3 length equals 18 residues. The CDR3 region has the DNA TGTGCCAGCAGCCTTCCCGGGACTAGTGCCAGGAGCTCCTACGAGCAGTACTTC. Its protein is CASSLPGTSARSSYEQYF.